This T cell receptor (beta chain) stems from a study of T cells in women clearing cervical HPV infection. Comments on this clone: The read ends 3 residues early relative to the CDR3; the germline J gene fills the gap.

CDR3 size: 16 residues. V was clipped by 1 base and J by 1 base; unmatched bases: 0. Germline CDR1 and CDR2: LNHDA and SQIVND (reference sequence). The table came from immunoSEQ multiplex PCR; TCRdb's copy has only in-frame clones and leaves some out. The sample data list around 46,000 clones. Sequenced: blood buffy coat. The V call is TRBV19, the J call TRBJ2-7; TRBD2 agrees at 14 bases. This clonotype was sampled from a woman between 18 and 70 years old with a cervical HPV16 infection that either progressed to CIN3+ or cleared (not recorded which). CDR3 amino acids: CASSIGLAGGSYEQYF. The CDR3 DNA, read in part, is TGTGCCAGTAGTATAGGACTAGCGGGAGGGTCCTACGAG.